Below, 4 T cell receptor beta chains from the same sample are listed, as sequenced in a study of blood T cells in healthy people across ages. Then a second PCR, running roughly 6 to 12 cycles, was carried out with a sample-barcoded 5' primer and a J-beta primer mix. TCRdb re-called the 5' RACE reads through MiXCR, storing one row per CDR3 protein. This table has just under 900,000 distinct CDR3 sequences, 25% to 30% appearing once. The sequenced sample consisted of blood. The origin of the receptors is a woman of 80 years or more in good health.

This clonotype occurred many times. The chain carries TRBV9 and TRBJ2-7; 7 bases are shared with TRBD1. In germline, CDR1 is SGDLS, CDR2 YYNGEE. The CDR3 has 14 residues. With 4 bases clipped from V and 3 bases from J, the junction kept 7 bases outside the gene matches. For the CDR3, the DNA is TGTGCCAGCAGCCCCCGGGACAGACTCTACGAGCAGTACTTC. Translating gives CASSPRDRLYEQYF.

This clonotype was recorded many times. The genes are TRBV29-1 and TRBJ1-2; D ambiguous. The CDR3 is 9 amino acids. V was pared by 8 bases and J by 7 bases, with 8 bases between. Per the germline V gene, CDR1 is SQVTM and CDR2 is ANQGSEA. CDR3 in DNA: TGCAGCTCGCAGCCTGGCTACACCTTC. This translates into CSSQPGYTF.

At least ten counts were recorded for this clonotype. V usage is TRBV24-1 and J usage is TRBJ1-2, with 7 bases identical to TRBD1. With 3 bases clipped from V and 4 bases from J, the junction kept 4 bases outside the gene matches. The germline CDR1 and CDR2 sequences are KGHDR and SFDVKD. The CDR3 contains 14 residues. The CDR3 loop reads CATSDPRQGYGYTF. In DNA form, the CDR3 reads TGTGCCACCAGTGATCCCAGACAGGGCTATGGCTACACCTTC.

In this sample, this clonotype turned up many times. The chain combines TRBV6-2 or TRBV6-3 with TRBJ1-5; TRBD1 matches at 9 bases. With 5 bases clipped from V and 5 bases from J, the junction kept 7 bases outside the gene matches. The CDR3 has 15 amino acids. Germline-derived CDR1 and CDR2 are MNHEY and SVGEGT. The CDR3 DNA follows: TGTGCCAGCAGTCCACGGGACAGGGTTCATCAGCCCCAGCATTTT. It codes for CASSPRDRVHQPQHF.